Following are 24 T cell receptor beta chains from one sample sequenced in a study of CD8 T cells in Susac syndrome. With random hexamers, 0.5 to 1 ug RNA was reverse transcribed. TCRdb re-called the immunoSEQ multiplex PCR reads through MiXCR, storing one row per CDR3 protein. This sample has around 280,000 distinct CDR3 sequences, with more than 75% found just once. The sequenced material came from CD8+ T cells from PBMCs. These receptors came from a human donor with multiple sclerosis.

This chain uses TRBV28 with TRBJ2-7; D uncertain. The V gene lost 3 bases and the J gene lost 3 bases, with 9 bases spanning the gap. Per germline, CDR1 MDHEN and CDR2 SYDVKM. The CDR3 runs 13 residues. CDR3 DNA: TGTGCCAGCAGTTTGCGTGGCGGCTACGAGCAGTACTTC. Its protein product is CASSLRGGYEQYF.

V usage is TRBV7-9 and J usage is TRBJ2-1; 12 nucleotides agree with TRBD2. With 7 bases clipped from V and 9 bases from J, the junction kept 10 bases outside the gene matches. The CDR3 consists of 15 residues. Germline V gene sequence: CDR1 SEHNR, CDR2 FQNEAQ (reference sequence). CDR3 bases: TGTGCCAGCACACCCCGGACTAGCGGGGTGGTTGAGCAGTTCTTC. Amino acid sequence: CASTPRTSGVVEQFF.

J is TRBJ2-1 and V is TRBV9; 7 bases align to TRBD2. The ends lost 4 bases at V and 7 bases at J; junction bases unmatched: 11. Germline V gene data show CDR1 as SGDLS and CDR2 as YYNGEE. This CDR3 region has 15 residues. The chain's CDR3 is CASSTHPGRKNEQFF. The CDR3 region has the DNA TGTGCCAGCAGCACCCATCCCGGGAGGAAGAATGAGCAGTTCTTC.

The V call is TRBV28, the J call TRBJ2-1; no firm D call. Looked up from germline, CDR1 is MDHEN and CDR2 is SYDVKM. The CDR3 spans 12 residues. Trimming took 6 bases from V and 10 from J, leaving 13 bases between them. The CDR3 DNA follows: TGTGCCAGCAGCCGTAAATCGTGGGAGCAGTTCTTC. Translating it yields CASSRKSWEQFF. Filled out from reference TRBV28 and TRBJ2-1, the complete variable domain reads DVKVTQSSRYLVKRTGEKVFLECVQDMDHENMFWYRQDPGLGLRLIYFSYDVKMKEKGDIPEGYSVSREKKERFSLILESASTNQTSMYLCASSRKSWEQFFGPGTRLTVL.

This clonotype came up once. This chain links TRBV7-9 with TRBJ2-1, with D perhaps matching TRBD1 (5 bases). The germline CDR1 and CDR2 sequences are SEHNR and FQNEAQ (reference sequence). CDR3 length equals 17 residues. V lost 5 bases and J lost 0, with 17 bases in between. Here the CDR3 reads CASSPQDGPSSYNEQFF. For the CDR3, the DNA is TGTGCCAGCAGCCCACAGGACGGCCCAAGCTCCTACAATGAGCAGTTCTTC.

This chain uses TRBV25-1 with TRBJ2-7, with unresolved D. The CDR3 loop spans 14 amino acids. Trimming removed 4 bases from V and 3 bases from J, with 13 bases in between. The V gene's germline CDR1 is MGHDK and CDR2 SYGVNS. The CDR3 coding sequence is TGTGCCAGCAGTGGGACCGAGGTGGACTACGAGCAGTACTTC. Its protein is CASSGTEVDYEQYF.

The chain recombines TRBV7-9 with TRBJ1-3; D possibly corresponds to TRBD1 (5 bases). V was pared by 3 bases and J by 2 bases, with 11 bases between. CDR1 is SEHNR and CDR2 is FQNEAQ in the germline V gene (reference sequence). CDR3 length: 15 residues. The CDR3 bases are TGTGCCAGCAGCTTTAAGCGGGGACCTGGAAACACCATATATTTT. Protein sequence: CASSFKRGPGNTIYF. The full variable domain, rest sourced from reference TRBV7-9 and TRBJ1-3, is DTGVSQNPRHKITKRGQNVTFRCDPISEHNRLYWYRQTLGQGPEFLTYFQNEAQLEKSRLLSDRFSAERPKGSFSTLEIQRTEQGDSAMYLCASSFKRGPGNTIYFGEGSWLTVV.

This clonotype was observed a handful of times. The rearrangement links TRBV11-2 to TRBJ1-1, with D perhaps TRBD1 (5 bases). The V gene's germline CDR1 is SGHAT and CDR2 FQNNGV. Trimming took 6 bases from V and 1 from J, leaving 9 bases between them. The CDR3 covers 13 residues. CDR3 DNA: TGTGCCAGCAGTCAGGGCGCGAACACTGAAGCTTTCTTT. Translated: CASSQGANTEAFF.

The CDR3 region has the DNA TGTGCCAGCAGCCCCGGGACACCCAGCGATGCTAGCGGGAGGGCCAGAGATACGCAGTATTTT. This encodes CASSPGTPSDASGRARDTQYF. V usage is TRBV6-1 and J usage is TRBJ2-3; 12 positions agree with TRBD2. The CDR3 is made up of 21 amino acids. CDR1 MNHNS and CDR2 SASEGT come from the germline V gene. J was trimmed by 5 bases and V by 6 bases; bases with no gene match: 24.

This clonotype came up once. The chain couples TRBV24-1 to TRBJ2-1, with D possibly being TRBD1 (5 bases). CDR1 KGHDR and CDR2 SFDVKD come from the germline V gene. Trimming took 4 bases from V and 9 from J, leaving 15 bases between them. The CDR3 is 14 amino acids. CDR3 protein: CATSEAAGYGEQFF. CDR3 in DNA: TGTGCCACCAGTGAGGCAGCAGGGTACGGTGAGCAGTTCTTC.

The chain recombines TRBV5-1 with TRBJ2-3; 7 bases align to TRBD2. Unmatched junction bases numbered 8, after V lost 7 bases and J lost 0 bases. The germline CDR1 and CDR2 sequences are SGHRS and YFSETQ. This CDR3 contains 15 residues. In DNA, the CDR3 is TGCGCCAGCGGGAGGGGCAGAACTAGCACAGATACGCAGTATTTT. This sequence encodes CASGRGRTSTDTQYF.

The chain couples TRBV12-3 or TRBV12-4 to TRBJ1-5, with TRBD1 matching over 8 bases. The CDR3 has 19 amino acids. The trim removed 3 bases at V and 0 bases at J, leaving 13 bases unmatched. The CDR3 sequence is CASSFSSTGDGDSNQPQHF. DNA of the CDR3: TGTGCCAGCAGTTTTTCCTCGACAGGGGACGGGGATAGCAATCAGCCCCAGCATTTT.

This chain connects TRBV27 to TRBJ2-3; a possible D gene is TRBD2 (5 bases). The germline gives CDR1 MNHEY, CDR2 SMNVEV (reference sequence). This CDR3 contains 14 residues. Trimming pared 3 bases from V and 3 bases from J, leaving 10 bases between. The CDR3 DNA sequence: TGTGCCAGCAGTTTTAGCGAATTTACAGATACGCAGTATTTT. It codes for CASSFSEFTDTQYF.

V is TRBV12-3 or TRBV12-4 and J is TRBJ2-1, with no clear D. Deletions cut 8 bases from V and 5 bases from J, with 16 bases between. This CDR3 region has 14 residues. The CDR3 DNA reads TGTGCCAGCCGGTCTGAGTGGGTCCACAATGAGCAGTTCTTC. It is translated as CASRSEWVHNEQFF.

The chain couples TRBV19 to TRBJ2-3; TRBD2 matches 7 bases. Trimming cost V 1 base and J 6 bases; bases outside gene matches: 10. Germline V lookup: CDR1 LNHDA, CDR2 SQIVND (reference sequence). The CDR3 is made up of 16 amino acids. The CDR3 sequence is CASSIGWTGGSDTQYF. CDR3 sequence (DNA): TGTGCCAGTAGTATAGGTTGGACGGGAGGTTCCGATACGCAGTATTTT.

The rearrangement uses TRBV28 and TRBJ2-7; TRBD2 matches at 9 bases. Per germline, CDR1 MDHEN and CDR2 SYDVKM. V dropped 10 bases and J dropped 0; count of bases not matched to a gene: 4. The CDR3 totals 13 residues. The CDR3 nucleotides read TGTGCCACCTCGACTAGCGGCTCCTACGAGCAGTACTTC. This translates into CATSTSGSYEQYF.

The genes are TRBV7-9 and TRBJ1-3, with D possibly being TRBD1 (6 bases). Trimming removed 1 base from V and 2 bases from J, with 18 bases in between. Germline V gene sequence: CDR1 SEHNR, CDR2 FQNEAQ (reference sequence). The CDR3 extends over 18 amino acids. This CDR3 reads CASSLEGERRAPGNTIYF. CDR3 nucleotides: TGTGCCAGCAGCTTAGAGGGGGAACGCAGGGCCCCTGGAAACACCATATATTTT.

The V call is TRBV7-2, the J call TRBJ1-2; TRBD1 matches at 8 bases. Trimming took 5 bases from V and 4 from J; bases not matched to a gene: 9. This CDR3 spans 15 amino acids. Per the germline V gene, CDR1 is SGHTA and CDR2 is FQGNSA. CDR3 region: CASSTPGQATYGYTF. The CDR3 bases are TGTGCCAGCAGCACCCCGGGACAGGCCACCTATGGCTACACCTTC.

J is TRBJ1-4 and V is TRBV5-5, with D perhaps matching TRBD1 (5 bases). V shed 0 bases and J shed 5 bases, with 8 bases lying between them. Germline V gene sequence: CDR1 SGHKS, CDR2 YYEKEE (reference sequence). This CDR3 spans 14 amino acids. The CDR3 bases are TGTGCCAGCAGCTTGGACCCAGGGAATGAAAAACTGTTTTTT. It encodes CASSLDPGNEKLFF.

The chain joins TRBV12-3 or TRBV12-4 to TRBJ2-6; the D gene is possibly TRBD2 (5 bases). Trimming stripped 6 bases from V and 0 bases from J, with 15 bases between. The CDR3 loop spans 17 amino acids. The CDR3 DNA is TGTGCCAGCAGGTCCCGGACTGCTAGCTCTGGGGCCAACGTCCTGACTTTC. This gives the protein CASRSRTASSGANVLTF.

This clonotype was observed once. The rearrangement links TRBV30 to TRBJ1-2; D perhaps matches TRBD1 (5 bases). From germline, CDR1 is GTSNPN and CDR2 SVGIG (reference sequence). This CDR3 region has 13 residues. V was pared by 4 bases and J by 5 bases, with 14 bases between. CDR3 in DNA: TGTGCCTGGAAGAGGGGACGGTGGTATGGCTACACCTTC. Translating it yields CAWKRGRWYGYTF.

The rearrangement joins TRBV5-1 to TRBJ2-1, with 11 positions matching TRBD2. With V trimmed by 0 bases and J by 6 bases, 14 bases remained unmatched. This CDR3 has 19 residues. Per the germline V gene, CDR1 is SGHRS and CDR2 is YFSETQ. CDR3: CASSLVEPIAGGPRNEQFF. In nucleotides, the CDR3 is TGCGCCAGCAGCTTGGTGGAACCGATAGCGGGAGGGCCGCGCAATGAGCAGTTCTTC. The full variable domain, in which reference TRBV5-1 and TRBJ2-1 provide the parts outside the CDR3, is KAGVTQTPRYLIKTRGQQVTLSCSPISGHRSVSWYQQTPGQGLQFLFEYFSETQRNKGNFPGRFSGRQFSNSRSEMNVSTLELGDSALYLCASSLVEPIAGGPRNEQFFGPGTRLTVL.

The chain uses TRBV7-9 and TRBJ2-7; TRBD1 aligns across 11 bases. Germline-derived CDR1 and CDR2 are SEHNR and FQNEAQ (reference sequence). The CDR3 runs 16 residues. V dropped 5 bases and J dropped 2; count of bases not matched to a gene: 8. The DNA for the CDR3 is TGTGCCAGCAGCCAGGACAGGGGGCTCGGAACCTACGAGCAGTACTTC. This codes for CASSQDRGLGTYEQYF.

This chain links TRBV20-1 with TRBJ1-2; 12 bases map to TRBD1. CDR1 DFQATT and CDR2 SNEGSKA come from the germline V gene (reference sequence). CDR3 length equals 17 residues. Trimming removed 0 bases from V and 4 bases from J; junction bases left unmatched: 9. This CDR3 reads CSARDYRDRGRPYGYTF. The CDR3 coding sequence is TGCAGTGCTAGAGATTACCGGGACAGGGGGCGCCCCTATGGCTACACCTTC.